Shown below are 27 T cell receptor beta chains from a single sample sequenced in a study of spatial heterogeneity in lung cancer. MiXCR, applied by TCRdb to the 5' RACE reads, yields one record per CDR3 protein. The repertoire holds approximately 7,000 distinct CDR3 sequences, more than 3% seen once, with approximately 15% in the top ten. Regarding time point: sample taken at primary tumor resection. Overall study findings and caveats: Higher tumor mutation counts went along with higher counts of expanded intratumoral alpha and beta TCRs.

These TCRs are of unknown antigen specificity. The sample consisted of lung tumor tissue, taken at surgery. The source is a male donor with early-stage non-small cell lung cancer.

There are many counts of this clonotype. CDR3 coding DNA: TGCGCCAGCAGCTTGATTTACAGGGCGGCGGGCTATGGCTACACCTTC. Protein product: CASSLIYRAAGYGYTF. The chain uses TRBV5-1 and TRBJ1-2; a weak D match, TRBD1 (6 bases). Germline V CDR1 and CDR2: SGHRS, YFSETQ. The CDR3 contains 16 residues. V dropped 1 base and J dropped 4 bases, with 17 bases sitting between them.

This clonotype was found many times. This chain uses TRBV12-3 or TRBV12-4 with TRBJ2-1, with 7 bases identical to TRBD2. V lost 8 bases, J lost 4 bases, and 11 bases stayed unmatched. The CDR3 consists of 15 residues. In nucleotides, the CDR3 is TGTGCCAGCGGTCCAGGGCTAGCGGTATACAATGAGCAGTTCTTC. It yields the protein CASGPGLAVYNEQFF.

This clonotype was seen repeatedly, ten times or more. V usage is TRBV10-3 and J usage is TRBJ2-7; D not certain. The V gene's germline CDR1 is ENHRY and CDR2 SYGVKD. The V end lost 10 bases, the J end lost 6 bases, and 19 bases lay between the germline ends. The CDR3 extends over 13 amino acids. CDR3 DNA sequence: TGTGCCACGCTAGTGGACCCGGCAGGCGAGCAGTACTTC. Protein sequence: CATLVDPAGEQYF.

The rearrangement links TRBV5-4 to TRBJ2-3; D is undetermined. The CDR3 runs to 17 residues. The ends were cut back, 2 bases at V and 4 bases at J, with 20 bases in the middle. Per the germline V gene, CDR1 is SGHNT and CDR2 is YYREEE (reference sequence). The CDR3 sequence: CASSFRAGRLVPDTQYF. CDR3 coding DNA: TGTGCCAGCAGCTTTAGGGCAGGTCGGTTAGTACCAGATACGCAGTATTTT.

At least ten counts were recorded for this clonotype. V usage is TRBV25-1 and J usage is TRBJ2-5; D may be TRBD1 (5 bases). In germline, CDR1 is MGHDK, CDR2 SYGVNS. The CDR3 loop spans 15 amino acids. Trimming removed 3 bases from V and 5 bases from J, with 16 bases in between. The CDR3 protein is CASSDYQGGIETQYF. CDR3 nucleotide sequence: TGTGCCAGCAGTGACTACCAGGGTGGCATCGAGACCCAGTACTTC.

Relative to its sample, this clonotype is medium-sized. This chain links TRBV6-5 with TRBJ1-4; no clear D gene. The CDR3 runs 13 residues. CDR1 MNHEY and CDR2 SVGAGI come from the germline V gene. V was trimmed by 2 bases and J by 5 bases, leaving 6 bases between them. The DNA for the CDR3 is TGTGCCAGCAGTTACGATGGGAATGAAAAACTGTTTTTT. Protein product: CASSYDGNEKLFF.

This clonotype was detected ten times or more. V gene TRBV4-1 combines with J gene TRBJ2-3, with 7 bases aligning to TRBD2. J gave up 0 bases and V 3 bases, and 6 bases lay outside the gene matches. Per the germline V gene, CDR1 is MGHRA and CDR2 is YSYEKL. The CDR3 is made up of 16 amino acids. CDR3 nucleotide sequence: TGCGCCAGCAGCCAGTGGGACTACCAGAGCACAGATACGCAGTATTTT. Translation gives CASSQWDYQSTDTQYF.

This clonotype came up many times. The chain carries TRBV9 and TRBJ2-7; the D gene is possibly TRBD1 (6 bases). The CDR3 runs 14 residues. Germline CDR1 is SGDLS and CDR2 is YYNGEE. Trimming stripped 0 bases from V and 2 bases from J, with 9 bases between. The chain's CDR3 is CASSVGEGAYEQYF. CDR3 nucleotides: TGTGCCAGCAGCGTAGGTGAGGGGGCCTACGAGCAGTACTTC.

Sample share makes this clonotype medium-sized. The V call is TRBV6-1, the J call TRBJ2-3; 7 bases agree with TRBD1. Per the germline V gene, CDR1 is MNHNS and CDR2 is SASEGT. V shed 5 bases and J 5 bases; nucleotides not matched to a gene: 4. The CDR3 sequence is 13 residues long. As DNA, the CDR3 is TGTGCCAGCAGTTTTACAGGGGTAGATACGCAGTATTTT. The encoded protein is CASSFTGVDTQYF.

This clonotype was seen ten or more times. The chain is built from TRBV12-3 or TRBV12-4 and TRBJ1-5, with D tentatively TRBD1 (5 bases). V lost 2 bases, J lost 4 bases, and 9 bases lay in between. CDR3 length: 14 residues. The CDR3 nucleotides read TGTGCCAGCAGTTTAATGGCAGGGAATCAGCCCCAGCATTTT. This translates into CASSLMAGNQPQHF.

This clonotype was counted ten times or more. The chain recombines TRBV24-1 with TRBJ1-2; no clear D. The CDR3 sequence is 17 residues long. Looked up from germline, CDR1 is KGHDR and CDR2 is SFDVKD. Trimming took 2 bases from V and 8 from J, leaving 23 bases between them. The CDR3 protein is CATSDSPSVGSGEGYTF. For the CDR3, the DNA is TGTGCCACCAGTGATTCCCCCAGCGTAGGGAGCGGCGAGGGCTACACCTTC.

In this sample, this clonotype turned up many times. V is TRBV6-2 or TRBV6-3 and J is TRBJ2-3, with TRBD2 matching over 7 bases. Germline V gives CDR1 MNHEY, CDR2 SVGEGT. The J segment lost 4 bases and the V segment lost 6 bases, leaving 4 bases of the junction unmatched. This CDR3 comprises 13 residues. CDR3 loop: CASRSGTADTQYF. The DNA of the CDR3 is TGTGCCAGCAGAAGCGGGACGGCAGATACGCAGTATTTT.

This clonotype was counted ten times or more. The rearrangement links TRBV12-3 or TRBV12-4 to TRBJ2-1, with TRBD2 identical over 14 bases. The CDR3 runs to 15 residues. J gave up 7 bases and V 6 bases, and 5 bases lay outside the gene matches. CDR3 amino acids: CASSPTSGRVNEQFF. CDR3 nucleotides: TGTGCCAGCAGCCCGACTAGCGGGAGGGTTAATGAGCAGTTCTTC.

This clonotype was observed at least ten times. V is TRBV11-3 and J is TRBJ1-6; TRBD1 is a possible D gene (5 bases). The germline gives CDR1 SGHNT, CDR2 YENEEA. The germline V and J ends were trimmed by 7 bases and 2 bases, with 15 bases remaining between them. CDR3 length: 16 residues. CDR3 nucleotide sequence: TGTGCCAGCACCCTATGGGGGAGGGCCTATAATTCACCCCTCCACTTT. This gives the protein CASTLWGRAYNSPLHF.

In its sample, this clonotype was seen many times. The chain recombines TRBV12-3 or TRBV12-4 with TRBJ2-1; TRBD2 matches at 10 bases. The CDR3 totals 16 residues. The J segment lost 0 bases and the V segment lost 6 bases, leaving 5 bases of the junction unmatched. This chain's CDR3 is CASRPSGGSSYNEQFF. In nucleotides, the CDR3 is TGTGCCAGCAGACCTAGCGGGGGTAGCTCCTACAATGAGCAGTTCTTC.

This clonotype was counted ten times or more. The chain is built from TRBV2 and TRBJ2-5; the D gene is possibly TRBD1 (6 bases). This CDR3 has 15 residues. V was trimmed by 5 bases and J by 4 bases, leaving 17 bases between them. The germline V gene has CDR1 SNHLY and CDR2 FYNNEI. The CDR3 spells CASSSLRGSGETQYF. Here the CDR3 DNA reads TGTGCCAGCAGTTCCCTAAGGGGGTCGGGAGAGACCCAGTACTTC.

This clonotype was counted ten times or more. The V gene is TRBV3-1, the J gene TRBJ2-5; D unresolved. The CDR3 consists of 16 residues. Trimming removed 0 bases from V and 1 base from J, with 12 bases in between. Germline values: CDR1 LGHDT, CDR2 YNNKEL (reference sequence). For the CDR3, the DNA is TGTGCCAGCAGCCAAGAGGGCAGGTTCCGCCAAGAGACCCAGTACTTC. Its translation: CASSQEGRFRQETQYF.

This clonotype has a count of ten or more. This chain uses TRBV12-3 or TRBV12-4 with TRBJ1-2; 8 nucleotides match TRBD1. CDR3 length: 12 residues. V dropped 6 bases and J dropped 10; count of bases not matched to a gene: 7. The CDR3 nucleotides read TGTGCCAGCAGCCCCGGGACAGGAGCCTACACCTTC. This gives the protein CASSPGTGAYTF.

This clonotype is labeled medium-sized. The J gene is TRBJ2-3, the V gene TRBV6-6, with a weak D call TRBD2 (5 bases). CDR1 MNHNY and CDR2 SVGAGI come from the germline V gene (reference sequence). The CDR3 sequence is 15 residues long. Trimming removed 8 bases at V and 0 bases at J, with 15 bases between. CDR3 sequence (DNA): TGTGCCAGCTGGGAGCCGCTCCTAAGCACAGATACGCAGTATTTT. Its translation is CASWEPLLSTDTQYF.

This clonotype is termed medium-sized. A much bigger clone sits one base away, suggesting this may be a read error. The V and J genes are TRBV9 and TRBJ1-2; perhaps TRBD1 as D (6 bases). The CDR3 totals 16 residues. CDR1 is SGDLS and CDR2 is YYNGEE in the germline V gene. CDR3 nucleotide sequence: TGTGCCAGCAGCGGATGGAAGGACAGCTCTAACTATGGCTACAACTTC. Translation: CASSGWKDSSNYGYNF.

This clonotype was found many times. V gene TRBV6-1 combines with J gene TRBJ1-5, with TRBD1 matching 9 bases. CDR1 MNHNS and CDR2 SASEGT come from the germline V gene. The trim removed 1 base at V and 4 bases at J, leaving 8 bases unmatched. This CDR3 region has 17 residues. CDR3: CASSEGTGTGRNQPQHF. The CDR3 nucleotides read TGTGCCAGCAGTGAAGGTACCGGGACAGGGAGGAATCAGCCCCAGCATTTT.

Turning to this clonotype: It may be a read error: a sequence one base away is much more abundant. The conserved phenylalanine or tryptophan is not found at the CDR3 terminus, so this likely reflects a read error. The chain couples TRBV20-1 to TRBJ2-7, with 9 bases lining up with TRBD2. Per the germline V gene, CDR1 is DFQATT and CDR2 is SNEGSKA (reference sequence). V dropped 3 bases and J dropped 0; count of bases not matched to a gene: 6. There are 15 residues in the CDR3. CDR3 sequence: CSASTSGRYSYEQYS. Written as DNA, the CDR3 is TGCAGTGCTAGTACTAGCGGGCGGTACTCCTACGAGCAGTACTCC.

This clonotype was seen many times. Since a much larger clone is just one base distant, this may be a read error. V is TRBV6-5 and J is TRBJ1-2; D not resolved. The CDR3 contains 13 residues. Per the germline V gene, CDR1 is MNHEY and CDR2 is SVGAGI. The CDR3 loop is CASSYSEKGGYNF. CDR3 DNA sequence: TGTGCCAGCAGTTACTCGGAGAAGGGTGGCTACAACTTC.

The CDR3 sequence: CASSPEGANTGELFF. The CDR3 DNA follows: TGTGCCAGCAGCCCGGAGGGGGCGAACACCGGGGAGCTGTTTTTT. V and J are TRBV13 and TRBJ2-2, with D perhaps matching TRBD1 or TRBD2 (6 bases each). This CDR3 comprises 15 residues. Germline V gene sequence: CDR1 PRHDT, CDR2 FYEKMQ (reference sequence). Trimming pared 5 bases from V and 0 bases from J, leaving 10 bases between.

This clonotype qualifies as medium-sized. The chain is built from TRBV6-5 and TRBJ2-7; possible D gene TRBD2, 5 bases. V shed 2 bases and J shed 6 bases, with 11 bases lying between them. Germline CDR1 MNHEY, CDR2 SVGAGI. This CDR3 comprises 13 residues. The CDR3 DNA reads TGTGCCAGCAGTTACAGAGGGATAGGCGAGCAGTACTTC. Its translation is CASSYRGIGEQYF.

This clonotype was counted many times. This rearrangement joins TRBV7-2 to TRBJ2-5; tentatively, D is TRBD1 (5 bases). There are 15 residues in the CDR3. The V gene's germline CDR1 is SGHTA and CDR2 FQGNSA. The V gene lost 2 bases and the J gene lost 5 bases, with 15 bases spanning the gap. The CDR3 DNA follows: TGTGCCAGCAGCTTAATACAGGCGGATAGGGAGACCCAGTACTTC. Its protein is CASSLIQADRETQYF.

By sample fraction, this clonotype is medium-sized. J is TRBJ1-2 and V is TRBV9; TRBD1 aligns across 10 bases. Germline assignment: CDR1 SGDLS and CDR2 YYNGEE. This CDR3 region has 13 residues. Trimming at V came to 4 bases and at J to 6 bases, leaving 3 bases not matched to a gene. CDR3 sequence reads: CASSTGTGDGYTF. DNA for the CDR3: TGTGCCAGCAGCACTGGGACAGGGGATGGCTACACCTTC.